The 25 T cell receptor beta chains presented below share a single source sample, sequenced in a study of PD-1 blockade in mismatch repair-deficient tumors. TCRdb's table, derived via immunoSEQ multiplex PCR, lists solely in-frame clones and lacks some. The sample has some 48,000 clones; 65% to 80% are singletons. The sample was PBMCs, taken before pembrolizumab treatment. The source is an adult with mismatch repair-deficient cancer.

The rearrangement joins TRBV5-1 to TRBJ1-5; D call uncertain. Between the trimmed V and J ends, which lost 0 bases and 6 bases, there was a span of 7 bases. The CDR3 is 13 amino acids. CDR1 SGHRS and CDR2 YFSETQ come from the germline V gene. The DNA for the CDR3 is TGCGCCAGCAGCTTGGCCGTAGGTCAGCCCCAGCATTTT. This gives the protein CASSLAVGQPQHF.

J is TRBJ2-5 and V is TRBV7-9; weak D call: TRBD2 (6 bases). This CDR3 region has 15 residues. Looked up from germline, CDR1 is SEHNR and CDR2 is FQNEAQ (reference sequence). V was trimmed by 3 bases and J by 5 bases, leaving 16 bases between them. CDR3 nucleotide sequence: TGTGCCAGCAGCTTTCTCGGCCTGGGGAGGGAGACCCAGTACTTC. Translated: CASSFLGLGRETQYF.

The chain uses TRBV19 and TRBJ2-3; D is ambiguous. CDR3 size: 15 residues. V was clipped by 1 base and J by 0 bases, with 8 bases between them. CDR1 and CDR2 (germline): LNHDA, SQIVND (reference sequence). CDR3 region: CASSIAWMSTDTQYF. The CDR3 region has the DNA TGTGCCAGTAGTATAGCCTGGATGAGCACAGATACGCAGTATTTT.

The chain joins TRBV27 to TRBJ2-5, with 7 bases identical to TRBD1. Trimming took 3 bases from V and 3 from J; bases not matched to a gene: 4. Germline loops: CDR1 MNHEY, CDR2 SMNVEV (reference sequence). The CDR3 length is 14 residues. CDR3 residues: CASSFRTGEETQYF. The CDR3 DNA sequence: TGTGCCAGCAGTTTTCGAACAGGGGAAGAGACCCAGTACTTC.

The chain carries TRBV4-1 and TRBJ2-5; 8 bases line up with TRBD2. This CDR3 is built from 17 residues. With V trimmed by 0 bases and J by 9 bases, 15 bases remained unmatched. Germline CDR1 and CDR2: MGHRA and YSYEKL. The CDR3 sequence is CASSQERESSGARAQYF. DNA for the CDR3: TGCGCCAGCAGCCAAGAAAGGGAGAGTAGCGGGGCTAGGGCCCAGTACTTC.

In this sample, this clone turned up once. The chain employs TRBV25-1 and TRBJ2-5, with 8 bases lining up with TRBD2. CDR1 and CDR2 from the germline V gene are MGHDK and SYGVNS. The CDR3 extends over 14 amino acids. V shed 2 bases and J 5 bases; nucleotides not matched to a gene: 4. The CDR3 spells CASSEGASGETQYF. CDR3 bases: TGTGCCAGCAGTGAAGGAGCTAGCGGGGAGACCCAGTACTTC.

The chain links TRBV9 to TRBJ2-1; the match to TRBD2 covers 8 bases. This CDR3 spans 17 amino acids. Germline CDR1 and CDR2: SGDLS and YYNGEE. J lost 10 bases, V lost 3 bases, and 18 bases had no gene match. As DNA, the CDR3 is TGTGCCAGCAGCGAGGCTGGGCGGCGAGCGGGAGTAAACGAGCAGTTCTTC. It codes for CASSEAGRRAGVNEQFF.

This rearrangement joins TRBV4-1 to TRBJ2-3; D ambiguous. The CDR3 runs to 9 residues. Trimming pared 9 bases from V and 3 bases from J, leaving 1 base between. Germline V gene data show CDR1 as MGHRA and CDR2 as YSYEKL. CDR3 nucleotides: TGCGCCAGAACAGATACGCAGTATTTT. As protein: CARTDTQYF.

This rearrangement joins TRBV7-2 to TRBJ1-5; D gene unclear. CDR1 is SGHTA, CDR2 FQGNSA, per germline. This CDR3 region has 15 residues. V lost 1 base to trimming and J lost 4 bases, with 11 bases between them. CDR3 protein: CASSLDIGINQPQHF. CDR3 DNA sequence: TGTGCCAGCAGCTTAGATATCGGGATAAATCAGCCCCAGCATTTT.

The genes are TRBV7-3 and TRBJ2-3; D uncertain. The germline V gene encodes CDR1 SGHTA and CDR2 FQGTGA. This CDR3 contains 16 residues. The V end lost 3 bases, the J end lost 2 bases, and 15 bases lay between the germline ends. The CDR3 spells CASSLYGKQPTDTQYF. DNA of the CDR3: TGTGCCAGCAGCTTGTATGGTAAACAGCCCACAGATACGCAGTATTTT. The variable domain in full, completed from reference TRBV7-3 and TRBJ2-3, reads GAGVSQTPSNKVTEKGKYVELRCDPISGHTALYWYRQSLGQGPEFLIYFQGTGAADDSGLPNDRFFAVRPEGSVSTLKIQRTERGDSAVYLCASSLYGKQPTDTQYFGPGTRLTVL.

This chain uses TRBV14 with TRBJ2-2; D gene ambiguous. This CDR3 contains 12 residues. Germline-derived CDR1 and CDR2 are SGHDN and FVKESK. V was trimmed by 3 bases and J by 6 bases, leaving 5 bases between them. CDR3 loop: CASSHSSGELFF. In DNA form, the CDR3 reads TGTGCCAGCAGCCACTCCTCCGGGGAGCTGTTTTTT. The full variable domain, completed using reference TRBV14 and TRBJ2-2, is EAGVTQFPSHSVIEKGQTVTLRCDPISGHDNLYWYRRVMGKEIKFLLHFVKESKQDESGMPNNRFLAERTGGTYSTLKVQPAELEDSGVYFCASSHSSGELFFGEGSRLTVL.

This rearrangement joins TRBV15 to TRBJ1-5; no clear D gene. Germline V lookup: CDR1 LNHNV, CDR2 YYDKDF (reference sequence). The V gene lost 5 bases and the J gene lost 1 base, with 21 bases spanning the gap. CDR3 length equals 18 residues. The CDR3 is CATSGPLVPGGSNQPQHF. CDR3 bases: TGTGCCACCAGCGGACCATTGGTTCCCGGAGGGAGCAATCAGCCCCAGCATTTT.

The chain employs TRBV28 and TRBJ2-2; either TRBD1 or TRBD2 may fit D (6 bases each). CDR3 length equals 16 residues. Germline V lookup: CDR1 MDHEN, CDR2 SYDVKM. Between the trimmed V and J ends, which lost 2 bases and 1 base, there was a span of 11 bases. CDR3 coding DNA: TGTGCCAGCAGTTTAATGGAGGGGGGGAACACCGGGGAGCTGTTTTTT. It specifies CASSLMEGGNTGELFF.

The chain uses TRBV4-1 and TRBJ2-2; the match to TRBD2 covers 8 bases. This CDR3 has 16 amino acids. Germline CDR1 MGHRA, CDR2 YSYEKL. After removal of 7 bases from V and 2 bases from J, the junction contained 9 bases not matched to a gene. The CDR3 DNA is TGCGCCAGCAACCGGGCGGGACTAGGCAACACCGGGGAGCTGTTTTTT. This sequence encodes CASNRAGLGNTGELFF.

This rearrangement joins TRBV18 to TRBJ2-7; D tentatively fits TRBD1 or TRBD2 (5 bases each). V was clipped by 1 base and J by 5 bases, with 15 bases between them. CDR3 length equals 15 residues. Germline CDR1 and CDR2: KGHSH and LQKENI. CDR3 DNA sequence: TGTGCCAGCTCACCACTAGGGACCTTGACTAACGAGCAGTACTTC. Amino acids: CASSPLGTLTNEQYF.

Remarks on this clone: The sample contains more than one DNA sequence encoding this CDR3. V and J are TRBV6-1 and TRBJ2-5; D tentatively fits TRBD1 or TRBD2 (5 bases each). Trimming took 8 bases from V and 3 from J, leaving 13 bases between them. The CDR3 has 13 amino acids. The germline V gene encodes CDR1 MNHNS and CDR2 SASEGT. The CDR3 here is CASVRGSEETQYF. Here the CDR3 DNA reads TGTGCCAGCGTGAGGGGTTCAGAAGAGACCCAGTACTTC.

This chain joins TRBV28 and TRBJ1-4; D not certain. V lost 1 base and J lost 8, with 17 bases in between. CDR3 size: 16 residues. Germline values: CDR1 MDHEN, CDR2 SYDVKM. CDR3 amino acids: CASSLYGGVLEEKLFF. CDR3 bases: TGTGCCAGCAGTTTATACGGCGGGGTGCTGGAGGAAAAACTGTTTTTT.

This chain connects TRBV11-1 to TRBJ2-1, with a possible D match to TRBD1 (6 bases). Trimming removed 5 bases from V and 5 bases from J, with 10 bases in between. This CDR3 is 13 amino acids long. CDR1 and CDR2 (germline): SGHAT, FQDESV (reference sequence). CDR3 bases: TGTGCCAGCAGCCCCGACAGGAACAATGAGCAGTTCTTC. It specifies CASSPDRNNEQFF.

This chain joins TRBV7-3 and TRBJ1-1, with 10 bases matching TRBD1. Germline V gene lookup returns CDR1 SGHTA and CDR2 FQGTGA. V was pared by 5 bases and J by 10 bases, with 10 bases of the junction left unmatched. CDR3 length: 14 amino acids. CDR3 residues: CASSPAGTGAPAFF. The CDR3 nucleotides read TGTGCCAGCAGCCCGGCGGGGACAGGGGCACCAGCTTTCTTT.

V usage is TRBV10-1 and J usage is TRBJ1-1; D not resolved. CDR3 length: 13 residues. The V end lost 7 bases, the J end lost 4 bases, and 13 bases lay between the germline ends. The germline CDR1 and CDR2 sequences are WNHNN and SYGVQD (reference sequence). The CDR3 reads CASKVPRRTEAFF. DNA for the CDR3: TGCGCCAGCAAAGTACCGCGACGCACTGAAGCTTTCTTT.

The V gene is TRBV7-9, the J gene TRBJ2-2, with D possibly being TRBD1 (6 bases). The CDR3 has 18 amino acids. Trimming shortened V by 8 bases and J by 0 bases, and 22 bases separated the two germline ends. Germline CDR1 is SEHNR and CDR2 is FQNEAQ (reference sequence). The CDR3 DNA sequence: TGTGCCAGCCGACTACCTATGGGGGACACCCCGAACACCGGGGAGCTGTTTTTT. It codes for CASRLPMGDTPNTGELFF.

The CDR3 nucleotides are TGTGCAAGTCGCTTGCCCCGACAGGGCTACGAGCAGTACTTC. This encodes CASRLPRQGYEQYF. V and J are TRBV12-2 and TRBJ2-7; the D call TRBD1 from the table was never checked on the DNA. TRBV12-2 is given as a pseudogene. This CDR3 region has 14 residues.

J is TRBJ2-1 and V is TRBV27, with TRBD2 matching 10 bases. V dropped 9 bases and J dropped 5; count of bases not matched to a gene: 7. CDR3 length: 14 residues. The germline V gene has CDR1 MNHEY and CDR2 SMNVEV (reference sequence). The CDR3 coding sequence is TGTGCCAGTTGGGTAGCGGGAGGCCACAATGAGCAGTTCTTC. It is translated as CASWVAGGHNEQFF.

V is TRBV27 and J is TRBJ1-2; D not certain. The CDR3 is 12 amino acids. V lost 5 bases to trimming and J lost 2 bases, with 6 bases between them. In germline, CDR1 is MNHEY, CDR2 SMNVEV (reference sequence). CDR3 sequence (DNA): TGTGCCAGCAGTAACCTGAACTATGGCTACACCTTC. This sequence encodes CASSNLNYGYTF.

The chain links TRBV5-4 to TRBJ2-1; D uncertain. The CDR3 extends over 12 amino acids. Trimming shortened V by 0 bases and J by 12 bases, and 10 bases separated the two germline ends. Germline values: CDR1 SGHNT, CDR2 YYREEE (reference sequence). Here the CDR3 DNA reads TGTGCCAGCAGCTTGGGTCTCTTCGCGCAGTTCTTC. Its protein product is CASSLGLFAQFF. Full variable domain (outside the CDR3, taken from reference TRBV5-4 and TRBJ2-1): ETGVTQSPTHLIKTRGQQVTLRCSSQSGHNTVSWYQQALGQGPQFIFQYYREEENGRGNFPPRFSGLQFPNYSSELNVNALELDDSALYLCASSLGLFAQFFGPGTRLTVL.